Listed below are T cell receptor beta chains from one sample, sequenced in a study of response to subunit inactivated influenza vaccine. Each CDR3 protein gets one entry after TCRdb re-called the RT-PCR reads with MiXCR. The sample includes 500,000 to 600,000 distinct CDR3 sequences, approximately 12% of them seen just once. This sample comprised PBMCs from blood, obtained on the day of vaccination. The receptor set was obtained from a man aged 45 to 65 who received an inactivated influenza vaccine. Both conserved end residues are part of each CDR3. Fields, in order: J gene, clone size, V gene, D gene, CDR3 DNA, CDR3 protein. D genes are given only for firm matches. Only part of the rows carry a size: once, few, many, or a class if the clone is expanded.

TRBJ1-2 | NA | TRBV15 | NA | TGTGCCACCAGCAGAGATAAGGTACCGGGAAGTGGCTACACCTTC | CATSRDKVPGSGYTF
TRBJ2-3 | few | TRBV7-2 | TRBD1 | TGTGCCAGCAGCCAACGACCGGGACAGGGCCCAGGCACGCAGTATTTT | CASSQRPGQGPGTQYF
TRBJ2-3 | NA | TRBV29-1 | TRBD2 | TGCAGCGTTGGCGGGAGGCTTGCAGATACGCAGTATTTT | CSVGGRLADTQYF
TRBJ2-7 | NA | TRBV5-1 | NA | TGCGCCAGCAGCCAGGGTCCCTCCAGGGTACCCGAGCAGTACTTC | CASSQGPSRVPEQYF
TRBJ2-7 | NA | TRBV4-3 | TRBD2 | TGCGCCAGCAGCCAAGATTTTCAGCGGGAGGCACCCTACGAGCAGTACTTC | CASSQDFQREAPYEQYF
TRBJ1-5 | many | TRBV12-3/TRBV12-4 | NA | TGTGCCAGCAGTTTAAGGGACTTTAGCAATCAGCCCCAGCATTTT | CASSLRDFSNQPQHF
TRBJ1-5 | many | TRBV2 | TRBD1 | TGTGCCAGCAGTGAACGACAGGGGCTATATAGCAATCAGCCCCAGCATTTT | CASSERQGLYSNQPQHF
TRBJ1-3 | NA | TRBV12-3/TRBV12-4 | NA | TGTGCCAGCAGTTGGGGGAGCAACACCATATATTTT | CASSWGSNTIYF
TRBJ2-1 | few | TRBV4-1 | TRBD2 | TGCGCCAGCAGCCAAGCGGCTAGCGGGAGGGAGGGGTACAATGAGCAGTTCTTC | CASSQAASGREGYNEQFF
TRBJ2-2 | many | TRBV2 | NA | TGTGCCAGCAGTGACGAGAACACCGGGGAGCTGTTTTTT | CASSDENTGELFF
TRBJ2-2 | many | TRBV11-2 | TRBD1 | TGTGCCAGCAGCTTAGACAGGGACAGGGCGAACACCGGGGAGCTGTTTTTT | CASSLDRDRANTGELFF
TRBJ2-1 | many | TRBV20-1 | NA | TGCAGTGCTCCAGGGCGGACAAACACGGATGAGCAGTTCTTC | CSAPGRTNTDEQFF